This is a list of T cell receptor beta chains from one sample in a study of cytomegalovirus exposure and HLA in healthy donors. Sequencing used immunoSEQ multiplex PCR; TCRdb keeps in-frame clones, though not all of them. This sample's clone table lists some 26,000 clones. Input material: PBMCs. The source is a male donor in good health and CMV-seropositive. The CDR3 runs from the conserved cysteine through the conserved F or W. Each record gives: clone size, D gene, J gene, V gene, CDR3 protein, CDR3 DNA. D genes are given only for firm matches. Size tells how often a clone was seen (once, few, many) or the class of an expanded clone, and some rows leave it out.

abundance: NA; d_gene: TRBD1; j_gene: TRBJ1-2; v_gene: TRBV14; CDR3aa: CASSRYTGGFYGYTF; CDR3nt: TGTGCCAGCAGCCGTTACACAGGGGGCTTCTATGGCTACACCTTC
abundance: NA; d_gene: TRBD1; j_gene: TRBJ1-1; v_gene: TRBV4-2; CDR3aa: CASSPGQGNTEAFF; CDR3nt: TGTGCCAGCAGCCCCGGACAGGGGAACACTGAAGCTTTCTTT
abundance: NA; d_gene: NA; j_gene: TRBJ2-1; v_gene: TRBV28; CDR3aa: CASSLGGPSYNEQFF; CDR3nt: TGTGCCAGCAGTTTGGGGGGGCCCTCCTACAATGAGCAGTTCTTC
abundance: NA; d_gene: NA; j_gene: TRBJ2-5; v_gene: TRBV11-2; CDR3aa: CASNEPPLETQYF; CDR3nt: TGTGCCAGCAACGAGCCCCCTTTAGAGACCCAGTACTTC
abundance: NA; d_gene: NA; j_gene: TRBJ2-3; v_gene: TRBV30; CDR3aa: CAAQGGGYDTQYF; CDR3nt: TGTGCCGCCCAAGGGGGGGGGTATGATACGCAGTATTTT
abundance: NA; d_gene: NA; j_gene: TRBJ1-2; v_gene: TRBV9; CDR3aa: CASSGQALGYTF; CDR3nt: TGTGCCAGCAGCGGGCAGGCCCTAGGCTACACCTTC
abundance: NA; d_gene: NA; j_gene: TRBJ1-1; v_gene: TRBV29-1; CDR3aa: CSAGGELPMNTEAFF; CDR3nt: TGCAGCGCCGGGGGGGAACTGCCCATGAACACTGAAGCTTTCTTT
abundance: NA; d_gene: TRBD1; j_gene: TRBJ2-1; v_gene: TRBV6-6; CDR3aa: CASSPGTGGYNEQFF; CDR3nt: TGTGCCAGCAGTCCCGGGACAGGGGGCTACAATGAGCAGTTCTTC
abundance: NA; d_gene: NA; j_gene: TRBJ1-1; v_gene: TRBV5-1; CDR3aa: CASSPTGTNTEAFF; CDR3nt: TGCGCCAGCAGCCCTACTGGTACGAACACTGAAGCTTTCTTT
abundance: NA; d_gene: NA; j_gene: TRBJ2-7; v_gene: TRBV7-9; CDR3aa: CASSLSAGFAEQYF; CDR3nt: TGTGCCAGCAGCTTAAGCGCCGGGTTCGCCGAGCAGTACTTC
abundance: NA; d_gene: TRBD1; j_gene: TRBJ2-3; v_gene: TRBV9; CDR3aa: CASSVRGQQGTDTQYF; CDR3nt: TGTGCCAGCAGCGTTAGGGGGCAACAGGGCACAGATACGCAGTATTTT
abundance: NA; d_gene: TRBD2; j_gene: TRBJ2-7; v_gene: TRBV7-6; CDR3aa: CASRTTSGSPLGVYEQYF; CDR3nt: TGTGCCAGCAGGACGACTAGCGGGAGCCCACTTGGGGTCTACGAGCAGTACTTC
abundance: NA; d_gene: NA; j_gene: TRBJ2-7; v_gene: TRBV27; CDR3aa: CASSYTGDSSYEQYF; CDR3nt: TGTGCCAGCAGCTATACCGGGGATTCATCCTACGAGCAGTACTTC
abundance: NA; d_gene: TRBD1; j_gene: TRBJ1-2; v_gene: TRBV5-1; CDR3aa: CASSGDSNYGYTF; CDR3nt: TGCGCCAGCAGCGGGGACAGCAACTATGGCTACACCTTC
abundance: NA; d_gene: NA; j_gene: TRBJ2-7; v_gene: TRBV2; CDR3aa: CASSVTGGSSEQYF; CDR3nt: TGTGCCAGCAGTGTCACTGGAGGCAGCAGCGAGCAGTACTTC
abundance: NA; d_gene: NA; j_gene: TRBJ2-5; v_gene: TRBV5-1; CDR3aa: CASSFTDRSQETQYF; CDR3nt: TGCGCCAGCAGCTTCACCGACAGGAGTCAAGAGACCCAGTACTTC
abundance: NA; d_gene: NA; j_gene: TRBJ2-7; v_gene: TRBV9; CDR3aa: CASSVAPSAYEQYF; CDR3nt: TGTGCCAGCAGCGTAGCTCCGTCGGCCTACGAGCAGTACTTC
abundance: NA; d_gene: TRBD1; j_gene: TRBJ1-4; v_gene: TRBV18; CDR3aa: CASSPDLGQDEKLFF; CDR3nt: TGTGCCAGCTCACCGGACCTGGGACAGGATGAAAAACTGTTTTTT
abundance: NA; d_gene: NA; j_gene: TRBJ2-2; v_gene: TRBV19; CDR3aa: CASSIATGELFF; CDR3nt: TGTGCCAGTAGTATAGCGACCGGGGAGCTGTTTTTT
abundance: NA; d_gene: NA; j_gene: TRBJ2-1; v_gene: TRBV14; CDR3aa: CASSQWAGREQFF; CDR3nt: TGTGCCAGCAGCCAGTGGGCAGGGAGGGAGCAGTTCTTC
abundance: NA; d_gene: NA; j_gene: TRBJ2-5; v_gene: TRBV11-2; CDR3aa: CASSKDLVPQRTQYF; CDR3nt: TGTGCCAGCAGCAAAGATCTAGTCCCCCAGCGGACCCAGTACTTC
abundance: NA; d_gene: NA; j_gene: TRBJ1-1; v_gene: TRBV15; CDR3aa: CATSSDTEAFF; CDR3nt: TGTGCCACCAGCAGCGACACTGAAGCTTTCTTT
abundance: NA; d_gene: TRBD1; j_gene: TRBJ1-5; v_gene: TRBV19; CDR3aa: CASSRDWDSSNQPQHF; CDR3nt: TGTGCCAGTAGTAGGGACTGGGACAGCAGCAATCAGCCCCAGCATTTT
abundance: NA; d_gene: TRBD1; j_gene: TRBJ2-7; v_gene: TRBV7-7; CDR3aa: CASSPDRGEQYF; CDR3nt: TGTGCCAGCAGCCCGGACAGGGGCGAGCAGTACTTC
abundance: NA; d_gene: TRBD1; j_gene: TRBJ1-3; v_gene: TRBV28; CDR3aa: CASSYRGWSGNTIYF; CDR3nt: TGTGCCAGCAGCTACAGGGGGTGGTCTGGAAACACCATATATTTT
abundance: NA; d_gene: TRBD2; j_gene: TRBJ2-7; v_gene: TRBV6-4; CDR3aa: CASSDKLAGDEYEQYF; CDR3nt: TGTGCCAGCAGTGACAAACTAGCGGGAGACGAATACGAGCAGTACTTC
abundance: NA; d_gene: TRBD1; j_gene: TRBJ1-2; v_gene: TRBV28; CDR3aa: CASSLTGQGGDYGYTF; CDR3nt: TGTGCCAGCAGTTTAACGGGACAGGGGGGGGACTATGGCTACACCTTC
abundance: NA; d_gene: NA; j_gene: TRBJ2-2; v_gene: TRBV6-5; CDR3aa: CASSKPDWHTGELFF; CDR3nt: TGTGCCAGCAGCAAACCGGACTGGCACACCGGGGAGCTGTTTTTT
abundance: NA; d_gene: NA; j_gene: TRBJ1-4; v_gene: TRBV4-1; CDR3aa: CASSLLLRVENEKLFF; CDR3nt: TGCGCCAGCAGCCTTCTCCTCAGGGTGGAGAATGAAAAACTGTTTTTT
abundance: NA; d_gene: NA; j_gene: TRBJ2-7; v_gene: TRBV18; CDR3aa: CASSPPGQGGYEQYF; CDR3nt: TGTGCCAGCTCACCACCGGGGCAGGGAGGCTACGAGCAGTACTTC
abundance: NA; d_gene: NA; j_gene: TRBJ2-1; v_gene: TRBV6-6; CDR3aa: CASSFTLSSYNEQFF; CDR3nt: TGTGCCAGCAGTTTTACTTTGAGCTCCTACAATGAGCAGTTCTTC
abundance: NA; d_gene: NA; j_gene: TRBJ1-1; v_gene: TRBV7-2; CDR3aa: CASSPFGTEAFF; CDR3nt: TGTGCCAGCAGCCCCTTCGGCACTGAAGCTTTCTTT
abundance: NA; d_gene: NA; j_gene: TRBJ1-2; v_gene: TRBV2; CDR3aa: CASRRDTNYGYTF; CDR3nt: TGTGCCAGCAGACGGGACACGAACTATGGCTACACCTTC
abundance: NA; d_gene: TRBD2; j_gene: TRBJ2-7; v_gene: TRBV4-1; CDR3aa: CASSQYLAGGTYEQYF; CDR3nt: TGCGCCAGCAGCCAATATCTAGCGGGAGGGACCTACGAGCAGTACTTC
abundance: NA; d_gene: NA; j_gene: TRBJ1-1; v_gene: TRBV5-1; CDR3aa: CASSPTANTEAFF; CDR3nt: TGCGCCAGCAGTCCGACAGCGAACACTGAAGCTTTCTTT
abundance: NA; d_gene: TRBD1; j_gene: TRBJ1-1; v_gene: TRBV11-1; CDR3aa: CASSYQGGVTEAFF; CDR3nt: TGTGCCAGCAGCTATCAGGGGGGAGTAACTGAAGCTTTCTTT
abundance: NA; d_gene: NA; j_gene: TRBJ1-1; v_gene: TRBV11-2; CDR3aa: CASSLVKNTEAFF; CDR3nt: TGTGCCAGCAGCTTAGTAAAGAACACTGAAGCTTTCTTT
abundance: NA; d_gene: NA; j_gene: TRBJ2-7; v_gene: TRBV6-5; CDR3aa: CASSLHLVNAYEQYF; CDR3nt: TGTGCCAGCAGCCTCCATTTAGTGAACGCCTACGAGCAGTACTTC
abundance: NA; d_gene: NA; j_gene: TRBJ1-2; v_gene: TRBV4-1; CDR3aa: CASSHTTAANYGYTF; CDR3nt: TGCGCCAGCAGCCATACGACAGCAGCTAACTATGGCTACACCTTC
abundance: hyperexpanded; d_gene: NA; j_gene: TRBJ2-1; v_gene: TRBV4-3; CDR3aa: CASSQGSAGPNEQFF; CDR3nt: TGCGCCAGCAGCCAAGGGTCCGCAGGGCCCAATGAGCAGTTCTTC
abundance: NA; d_gene: TRBD1; j_gene: TRBJ1-1; v_gene: TRBV7-2; CDR3aa: CASSLGGTGESGTEAFF; CDR3nt: TGTGCCAGCAGCTTAGGGGGGACAGGGGAAAGCGGTACTGAAGCTTTCTTT
abundance: NA; d_gene: NA; j_gene: TRBJ1-1; v_gene: TRBV29-1; CDR3aa: CSVESSNTEAFF; CDR3nt: TGCAGCGTGGAATCTTCGAACACTGAAGCTTTCTTT
abundance: NA; d_gene: NA; j_gene: TRBJ1-1; v_gene: TRBV10-3; CDR3aa: CAISEGQGFTEAFF; CDR3nt: TGTGCCATCAGTGAGGGGCAGGGGTTCACTGAAGCTTTCTTT
abundance: NA; d_gene: TRBD1; j_gene: TRBJ2-3; v_gene: TRBV6-1; CDR3aa: CASSLQGAVDTQYF; CDR3nt: TGTGCCAGCAGCTTACAGGGGGCGGTGGATACGCAGTATTTT
abundance: NA; d_gene: NA; j_gene: TRBJ2-1; v_gene: TRBV7-9; CDR3aa: CASLGERTLYNNEQFF; CDR3nt: TGTGCCAGCTTAGGTGAAAGGACTCTTTACAACAATGAGCAGTTCTTC